This T cell receptor (beta chain) was identified during a study of cytomegalovirus exposure and HLA in healthy donors. Study-level findings and limits: Clonal expansion, a later analysis showed, was greater in HLA-associated TCR beta chains than in equally common others. Confirmation in vitro established that three CMV-associated chains were specific for CMV antigens. Earlier analysis looked at TCR beta V segments, and most were productive about 87% or about 30% of the time.

Germline V gene lookup returns CDR1 KGHSH and CDR2 LQKENI. CDR3 length equals 14 residues. The V gene lost 8 bases and the J gene lost 1 base, with 13 bases spanning the gap. On this clone itself: Its target is unknown.

The primer mix had 60 Vbeta and 13 Jbeta primers. Original analysis: Counted up in a later analysis, unique TCR beta chains came to about 80 million, with around 9.9 million shared. Profiling relied on immunoSEQ multiplex PCR, and the TCRdb table lists in-frame clones only, not all of them. Clone size and the V and J calls come from that table; the DNA yielded D and trimming. The profile covers about 81,000 clones, with 75% to 85% appearing a single time and 2.5% to 3.5% taken by the ten largest. The chain links TRBV18 to TRBJ2-3; D gene uncertain. The receptor's source is a man aged 45-60 years in good health and CMV-seropositive. Sequences were obtained from PBMCs. The CDR3 coding sequence is TGTGCCAGCGACCGGGTGCCCGGCACAGATACGCAGTATTTT. Its protein is CASDRVPGTDTQYF.